What follows describes a single T cell receptor (beta chain). Its antigen is currently unknown. The sample is drawn from a study of OX40 agonist ivuxolimab in advanced cancers. Across the whole study: Patients were infused with ivuxolimab every 2 weeks at 0.01 to 10 mg/kg.

The CDR3 covers 16 residues. The germline CDR1 and CDR2 sequences are WSHSY and SAAADI. Trimming removed 3 bases from V and 2 bases from J, with 14 bases in between. The data were produced by immunoSEQ multiplex PCR, yet TCRdb's version contains in-frame clones alone and is incomplete. This sample yields roughly 53,000 clones, of which about four fifths are seen a single time; around 4.3% belongs to the top ten. Study conclusions and caveats: The average count of expanded clones was higher among CD8+ T cells than among CD4+.

This sequence was found in an adult with an advanced solid tumor such as melanoma, head and neck, liver or kidney cancer. The specimen was CD4+ or CD8+ T cells sorted from blood, collected in a trial of the OX40 agonist ivuxolimab. The V and J genes are TRBV10-2 and TRBJ1-3; a weak D match, TRBD1 (6 bases). The DNA for the CDR3 is TGCGCCAGCAGTGACCCTGGACAGAGAACTGGAAACACCATATATTTT. As protein: CASSDPGQRTGNTIYF.